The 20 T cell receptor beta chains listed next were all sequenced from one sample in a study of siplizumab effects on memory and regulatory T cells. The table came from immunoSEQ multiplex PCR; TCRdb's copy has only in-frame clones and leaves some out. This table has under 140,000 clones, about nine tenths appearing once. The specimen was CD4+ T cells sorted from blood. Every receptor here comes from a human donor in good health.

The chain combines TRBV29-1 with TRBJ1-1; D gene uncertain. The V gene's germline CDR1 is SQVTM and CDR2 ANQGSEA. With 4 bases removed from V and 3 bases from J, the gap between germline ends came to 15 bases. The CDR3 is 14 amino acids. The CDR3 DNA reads TGCAGCGTTGGGGGTCGGCTCGACGACACTGAAGCTTTCTTT. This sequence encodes CSVGGRLDDTEAFF.

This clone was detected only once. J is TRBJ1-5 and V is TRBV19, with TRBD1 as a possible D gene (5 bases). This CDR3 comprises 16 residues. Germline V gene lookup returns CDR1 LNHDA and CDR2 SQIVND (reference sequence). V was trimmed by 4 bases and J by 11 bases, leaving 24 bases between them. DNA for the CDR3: TGTGCCAGTAGTACCCGAAATACAGCTACAATCAGGGCCCAGCATTTT. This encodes CASSTRNTATIRAQHF.

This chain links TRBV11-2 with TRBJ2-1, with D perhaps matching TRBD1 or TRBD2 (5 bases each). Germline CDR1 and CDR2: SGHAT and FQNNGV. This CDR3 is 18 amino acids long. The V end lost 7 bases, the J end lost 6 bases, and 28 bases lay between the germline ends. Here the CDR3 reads CASTSGRGVTLLRNEQFF. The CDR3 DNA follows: TGTGCCAGCACCTCAGGGAGAGGGGTTACATTGTTACGCAATGAGCAGTTCTTC.

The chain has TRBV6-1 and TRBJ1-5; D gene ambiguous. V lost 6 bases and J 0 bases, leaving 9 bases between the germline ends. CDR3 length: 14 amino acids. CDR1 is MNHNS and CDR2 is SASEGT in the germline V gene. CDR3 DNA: TGTGCCAGCAGAGAAAGCCATAGCAATCAGCCCCAGCATTTT. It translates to CASRESHSNQPQHF.

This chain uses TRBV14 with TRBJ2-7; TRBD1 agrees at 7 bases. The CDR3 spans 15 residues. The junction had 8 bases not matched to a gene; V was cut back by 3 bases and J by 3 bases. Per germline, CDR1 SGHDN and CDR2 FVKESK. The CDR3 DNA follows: TGTGCCAGCAGCCATCACAGGGCAGGGGGCTACGAGCAGTACTTC. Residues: CASSHHRAGGYEQYF.

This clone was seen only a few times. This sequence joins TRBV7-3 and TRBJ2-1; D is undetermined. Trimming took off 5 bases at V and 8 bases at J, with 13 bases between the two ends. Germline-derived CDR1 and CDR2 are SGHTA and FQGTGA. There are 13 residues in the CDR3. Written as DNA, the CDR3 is TGTGCCAGCAGCCCTACATCTCGCCATGAGCAGTTCTTC. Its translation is CASSPTSRHEQFF.

The CDR3 is CAIRLGFSGNTIYF. The CDR3 DNA reads TGTGCCATCAGATTAGGATTCTCCGGAAACACCATATATTTT. This rearrangement joins TRBV10-3 to TRBJ1-3, with unresolved D. The germline CDR1 and CDR2 sequences are ENHRY and SYGVKD. The ends were cut back, 6 bases at V and 4 bases at J, with 13 bases in the middle. The CDR3 runs 14 residues.

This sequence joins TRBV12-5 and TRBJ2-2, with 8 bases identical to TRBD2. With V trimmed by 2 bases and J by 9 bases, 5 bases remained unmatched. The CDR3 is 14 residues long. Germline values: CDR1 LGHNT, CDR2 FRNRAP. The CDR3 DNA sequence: TGTGCTAGTGGTTTGACCCGGGGGGGCCGGGAGCTGTTTTTT. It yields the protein CASGLTRGGRELFF.

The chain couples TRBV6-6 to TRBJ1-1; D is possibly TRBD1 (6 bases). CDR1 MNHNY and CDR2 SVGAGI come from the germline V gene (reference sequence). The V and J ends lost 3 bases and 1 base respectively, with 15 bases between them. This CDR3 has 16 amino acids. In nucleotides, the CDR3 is TGTGCCAGCAGTTATACAGGGTGGAGGACGAACACTGAAGCTTTCTTT. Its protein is CASSYTGWRTNTEAFF.

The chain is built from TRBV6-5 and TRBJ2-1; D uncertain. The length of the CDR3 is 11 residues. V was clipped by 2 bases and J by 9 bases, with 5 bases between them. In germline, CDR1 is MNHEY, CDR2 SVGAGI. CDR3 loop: CASSYSFEQFF. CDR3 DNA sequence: TGTGCCAGCAGTTACAGCTTTGAGCAGTTCTTC.

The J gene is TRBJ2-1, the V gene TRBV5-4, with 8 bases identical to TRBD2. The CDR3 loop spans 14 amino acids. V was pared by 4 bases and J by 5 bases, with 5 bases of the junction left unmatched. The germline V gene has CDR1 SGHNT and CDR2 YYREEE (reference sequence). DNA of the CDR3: TGTGCCAGCAGCCAAAGCGGGAGCCACAATGAGCAGTTCTTC. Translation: CASSQSGSHNEQFF.

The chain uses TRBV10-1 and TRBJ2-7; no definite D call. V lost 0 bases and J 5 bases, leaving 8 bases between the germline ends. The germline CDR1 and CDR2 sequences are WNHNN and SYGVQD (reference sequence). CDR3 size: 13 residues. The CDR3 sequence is CASSESRLNEQYF. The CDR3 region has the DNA TGCGCCAGCAGTGAGTCTAGGCTCAACGAGCAGTACTTC.

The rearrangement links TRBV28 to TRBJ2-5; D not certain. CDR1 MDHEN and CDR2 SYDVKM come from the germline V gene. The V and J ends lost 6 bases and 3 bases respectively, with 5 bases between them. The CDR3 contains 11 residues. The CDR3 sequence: CASSSKETQYF. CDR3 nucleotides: TGTGCCAGCAGCTCCAAAGAGACCCAGTACTTC.

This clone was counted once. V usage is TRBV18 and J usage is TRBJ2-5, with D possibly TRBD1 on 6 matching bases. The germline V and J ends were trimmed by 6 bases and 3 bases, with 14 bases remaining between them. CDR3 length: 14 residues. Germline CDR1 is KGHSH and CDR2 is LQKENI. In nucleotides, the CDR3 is TGTGCCAGCTCCCAATACAGGGACGAAGAGACCCAGTACTTC. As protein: CASSQYRDEETQYF.

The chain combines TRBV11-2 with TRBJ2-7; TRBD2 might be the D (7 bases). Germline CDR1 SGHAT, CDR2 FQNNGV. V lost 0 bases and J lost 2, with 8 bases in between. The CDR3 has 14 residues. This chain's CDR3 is CASSLERGPYEQYF. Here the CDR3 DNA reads TGTGCCAGCAGCTTAGAGCGGGGGCCCTACGAGCAGTACTTC.

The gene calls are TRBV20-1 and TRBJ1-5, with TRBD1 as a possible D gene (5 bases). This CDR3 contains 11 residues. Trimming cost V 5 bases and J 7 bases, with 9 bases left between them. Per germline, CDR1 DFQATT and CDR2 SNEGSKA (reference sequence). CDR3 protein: CSAPQAQPQHF. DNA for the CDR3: TGCAGTGCTCCACAGGCGCAGCCCCAGCATTTT.

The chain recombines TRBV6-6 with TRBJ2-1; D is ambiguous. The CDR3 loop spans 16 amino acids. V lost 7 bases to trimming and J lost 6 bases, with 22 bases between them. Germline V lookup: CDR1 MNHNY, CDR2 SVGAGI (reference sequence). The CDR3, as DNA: TGTGCCAGCACCCCGAAAAGGCAGTTTATTAGCAATGAGCAGTTCTTC. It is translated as CASTPKRQFISNEQFF.

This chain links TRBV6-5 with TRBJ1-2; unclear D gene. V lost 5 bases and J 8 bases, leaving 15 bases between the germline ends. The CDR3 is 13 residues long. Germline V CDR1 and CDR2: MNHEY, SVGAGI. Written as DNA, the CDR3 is TGTGCCAGCAGTACCGCGACCGATTACGGCTACACCTTC. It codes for CASSTATDYGYTF.

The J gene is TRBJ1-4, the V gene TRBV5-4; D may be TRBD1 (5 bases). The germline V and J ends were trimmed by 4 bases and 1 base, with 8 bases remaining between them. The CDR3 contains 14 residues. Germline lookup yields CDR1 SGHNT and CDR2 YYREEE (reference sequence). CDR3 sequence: CASSPGLTNEKLFF. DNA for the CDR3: TGTGCCAGCAGCCCGGGGCTAACTAATGAAAAACTGTTTTTT.

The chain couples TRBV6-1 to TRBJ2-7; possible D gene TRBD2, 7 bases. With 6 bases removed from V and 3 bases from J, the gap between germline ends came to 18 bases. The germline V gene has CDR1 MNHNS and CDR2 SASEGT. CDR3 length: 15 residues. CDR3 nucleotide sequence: TGTGCCAGCAGCCCTGGGAGGGGGGGCCTCTACGAGCAGTACTTC. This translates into CASSPGRGGLYEQYF.